This is a list of T cell receptor beta chains from one sample in a study of cytomegalovirus exposure and HLA in healthy donors. Produced via immunoSEQ multiplex PCR; TCRdb's table is partial and in-frame only. The table includes about 260,000 clones, roughly four fifths detected once. Sequenced material: PBMCs. The source is a woman aged 35 to 49 in good health and CMV-seropositive. CDR3s include the opening cysteine and the closing phenylalanine or tryptophan. Size is stated for part of the rows, as once, few or many counts, or as a class when the clone is expanded.

TRBJ2-2 . TRBV4-2 CASSPQNTGELFF
TRBJ2-7 few TRBV28 CASRLDRGEQYF
TRBJ2-3 . TRBV28 CASSLLLSASGSSSTDTQYF
TRBJ2-6 . TRBV2 CASSIKTGAGANGLTF
TRBJ2-1 . TRBV7-6 CASSSRVAGVNEQFF
TRBJ2-5 . TRBV19 CASSGLAGGETQYF
TRBJ2-7 few TRBV4-2 CASSQVAGVTYEQYF
TRBJ2-3 . TRBV28 CASSSGLAGGTDTQYF
TRBJ2-1 . TRBV5-4 CASSLRDEQFF
TRBJ2-3 . TRBV2 CASYGTSGRALTDTQYF
TRBJ1-2 . TRBV30 CAWVTGGYGYTF
TRBJ1-3 few TRBV19 CASSTGAGNTIYF
TRBJ2-7 . TRBV27 CASSKDRGRDEQYF
TRBJ1-4 . TRBV30 CAWSVSLLFGTGNEKLFF
TRBJ2-5 . TRBV7-6 CASSNPWGQGRETQYF
TRBJ2-5 . TRBV6-5 CASSRTGGYETQYF
TRBJ1-2 . TRBV19 CASSIGQGVNYGYTF